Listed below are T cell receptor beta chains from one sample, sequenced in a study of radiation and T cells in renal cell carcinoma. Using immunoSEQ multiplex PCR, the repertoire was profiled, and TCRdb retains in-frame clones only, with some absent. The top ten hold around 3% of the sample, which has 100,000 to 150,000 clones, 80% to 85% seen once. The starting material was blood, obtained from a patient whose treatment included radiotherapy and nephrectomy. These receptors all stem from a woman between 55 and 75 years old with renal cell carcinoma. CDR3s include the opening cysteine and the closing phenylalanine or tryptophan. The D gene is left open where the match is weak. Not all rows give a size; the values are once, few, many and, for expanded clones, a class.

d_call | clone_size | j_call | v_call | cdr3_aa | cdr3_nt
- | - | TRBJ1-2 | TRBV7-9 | CASSLASAGYNYGYTF | TGTGCCAGCAGCTTAGCAAGCGCCGGCTATAACTATGGCTACACCTTC
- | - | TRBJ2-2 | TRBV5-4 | CASSLLGIGNTGELFF | TGTGCCAGCAGCTTGTTAGGGATCGGTAACACCGGGGAGCTGTTTTTT
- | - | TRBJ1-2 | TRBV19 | CASSMERGVGGYTF | TGTGCCAGTAGTATGGAAAGGGGAGTGGGTGGCTACACCTTC
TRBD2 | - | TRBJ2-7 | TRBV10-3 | CAISESAGGPYEQYF | TGTGCCATCAGTGAGTCGGCGGGAGGACCCTACGAGCAGTACTTC
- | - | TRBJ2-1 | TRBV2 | CASSDQGYNEQFF | TGTGCCAGCAGTGATCAAGGATACAATGAGCAGTTCTTC
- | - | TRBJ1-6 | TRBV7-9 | CASSLARENSPLHF | TGTGCCAGCAGCTTGGCACGGGAAAATTCACCCCTCCACTTT
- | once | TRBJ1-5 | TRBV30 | CAWSGQISNQPQHF | TGTGCCTGGAGTGGACAGATTAGCAATCAGCCCCAGCATTTT
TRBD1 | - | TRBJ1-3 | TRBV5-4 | CASTDDRVKNTIYF | TGTGCCAGCACAGACGACAGGGTCAAGAACACCATATATTTT
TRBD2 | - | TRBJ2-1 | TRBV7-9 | CASSPRGGRYNEQFF | TGTGCCAGCAGCCCGCGCGGGGGTCGGTACAATGAGCAGTTCTTC
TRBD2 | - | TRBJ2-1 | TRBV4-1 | CASSQEPPGGPLNEQFF | TGCGCCAGCAGCCAAGAGCCCCCGGGGGGTCCCTTAAATGAGCAGTTCTTC
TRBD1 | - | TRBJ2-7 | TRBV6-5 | CASSADRGSYEQYF | TGTGCCAGCAGTGCCGACAGGGGTTCCTACGAGCAGTACTTC
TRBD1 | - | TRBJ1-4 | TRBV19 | CASCDRGHAFATNEKLFF | TGTGCCAGTTGTGACAGGGGGCATGCCTTTGCAACTAATGAAAAACTGTTTTTT
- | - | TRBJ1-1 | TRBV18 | CASSPAGMNTEAFF | TGTGCCAGCTCACCGGCAGGGATGAACACTGAAGCTTTCTTT
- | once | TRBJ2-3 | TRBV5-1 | CASSTQGTDTQYF | TGCGCCAGCAGCACACAGGGCACAGATACGCAGTATTTT
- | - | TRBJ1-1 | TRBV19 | CATSTANTEAFF | TGTGCCACCTCGACAGCGAACACTGAAGCTTTCTTT
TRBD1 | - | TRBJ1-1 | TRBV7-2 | CASSLQGASEAFF | TGTGCCAGCAGCTTACAGGGGGCTTCTGAAGCTTTCTTT
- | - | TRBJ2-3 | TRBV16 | CASSMGTEGTDTQYF | TGTGCCAGCAGCATGGGGACGGAAGGCACAGATACGCAGTATTTT
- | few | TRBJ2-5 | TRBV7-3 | CASSFGGPETQYF | TGTGCCAGCAGCTTTGGGGGTCCGGAGACCCAGTACTTC
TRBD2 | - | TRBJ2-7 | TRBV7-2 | CASSLLAGASYEQYF | TGTGCCAGCAGCCTACTAGCGGGAGCTTCCTACGAGCAGTACTTC
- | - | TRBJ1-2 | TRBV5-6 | CASHAENYGYTF | TGTGCCAGCCATGCGGAGAACTATGGCTACACCTTC
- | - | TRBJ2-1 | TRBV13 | CASSLPVTGVFGNEQFF | TGTGCCAGCAGCTTACCAGTTACGGGAGTTTTTGGCAATGAGCAGTTCTTC
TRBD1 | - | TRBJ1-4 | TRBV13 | CASSEGAKANEKLFF | TGTGCCAGCAGTGAGGGGGCGAAGGCTAATGAAAAACTGTTTTTT
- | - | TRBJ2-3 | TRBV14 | CASSQEGLPGRDTQYF | TGTGCCAGCAGCCAAGAAGGACTACCAGGACGAGATACGCAGTATTTT
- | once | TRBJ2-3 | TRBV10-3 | CAISESADTQYF | TGTGCCATCAGTGAGTCGGCAGATACGCAGTATTTT
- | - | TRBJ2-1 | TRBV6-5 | CASRGGSYNEQFF | TGTGCCAGCAGAGGGGGATCCTACAATGAGCAGTTCTTC
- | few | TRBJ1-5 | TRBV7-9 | CASSKWGAGEQPQHF | TGTGCCAGCAGCAAATGGGGGGCAGGGGAACAGCCCCAGCATTTT
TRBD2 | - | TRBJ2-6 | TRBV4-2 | CASSQEGLAGTGANVLTF | TGTGCCAGCAGCCAGGAGGGGCTAGCGGGAACCGGGGCCAACGTCCTGACTTTC
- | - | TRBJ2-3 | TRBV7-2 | CASSSRPGSDTQYF | TGTGCCAGCAGCTCGAGACCTGGGTCAGATACGCAGTATTTT
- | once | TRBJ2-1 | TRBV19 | CASGMGGWGAGKLSYNEQFF | TGTGCCAGTGGAATGGGAGGTTGGGGGGCTGGGAAACTGAGTTACAATGAGCAGTTCTTC
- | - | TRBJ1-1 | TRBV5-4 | CASSLEGVNTEAFF | TGTGCCAGCAGTTTGGAGGGAGTGAACACTGAAGCTTTCTTT
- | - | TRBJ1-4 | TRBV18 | CASSPDLGEKLFF | TGTGCCAGCTCACCGGATTTGGGAGAAAAACTGTTTTTT
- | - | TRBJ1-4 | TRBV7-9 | CASSRSGSPANEKLFF | TGTGCCAGCAGCCGATCGGGCAGCCCAGCTAATGAAAAACTGTTTTTT
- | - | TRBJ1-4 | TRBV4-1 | CASSQADSREKLFF | TGCGCCAGCAGCCAGGCTGACAGCCGTGAAAAACTGTTTTTT
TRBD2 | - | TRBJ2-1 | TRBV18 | CASSHTGTSGRGEQFF | TGTGCCAGCTCACATACCGGGACTAGCGGGCGGGGAGAGCAGTTCTTC
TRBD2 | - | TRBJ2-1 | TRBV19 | CASSIDLAGILNEQFF | TGTGCCAGTAGTATAGATTTAGCGGGGATTCTCAATGAGCAGTTCTTC
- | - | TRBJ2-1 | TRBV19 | CASSAGHRGASYNEQFF | TGTGCCAGTTCGGCGGGACATCGGGGGGCCTCCTACAATGAGCAGTTCTTC